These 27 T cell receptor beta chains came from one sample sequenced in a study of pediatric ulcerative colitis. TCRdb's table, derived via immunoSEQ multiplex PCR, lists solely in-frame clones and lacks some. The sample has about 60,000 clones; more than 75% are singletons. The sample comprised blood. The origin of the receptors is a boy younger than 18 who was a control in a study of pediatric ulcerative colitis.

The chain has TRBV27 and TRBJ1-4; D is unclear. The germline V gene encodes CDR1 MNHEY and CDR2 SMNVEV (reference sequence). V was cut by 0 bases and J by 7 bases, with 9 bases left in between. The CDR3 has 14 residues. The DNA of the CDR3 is TGTGCCAGCAGTTTATCCCCTCCCGGTGAAAAACTGTTTTTT. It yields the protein CASSLSPPGEKLFF.

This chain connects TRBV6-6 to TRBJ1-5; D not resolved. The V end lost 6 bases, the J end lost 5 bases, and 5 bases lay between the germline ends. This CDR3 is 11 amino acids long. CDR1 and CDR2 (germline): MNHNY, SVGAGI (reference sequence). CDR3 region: CASRSYQPQHF. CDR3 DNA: TGTGCCAGCAGGTCATATCAGCCCCAGCATTTT.

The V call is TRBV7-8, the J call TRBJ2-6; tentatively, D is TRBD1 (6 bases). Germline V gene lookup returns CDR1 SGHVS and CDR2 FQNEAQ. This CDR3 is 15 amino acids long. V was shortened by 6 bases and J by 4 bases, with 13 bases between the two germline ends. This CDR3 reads CASRPGTSGANVLTF. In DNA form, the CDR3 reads TGTGCCAGCAGGCCAGGGACATCGGGGGCCAACGTCCTGACTTTC.

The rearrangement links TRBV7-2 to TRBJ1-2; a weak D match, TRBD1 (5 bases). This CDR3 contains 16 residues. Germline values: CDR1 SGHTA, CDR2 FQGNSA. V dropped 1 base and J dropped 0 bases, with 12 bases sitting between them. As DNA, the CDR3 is TGTGCCAGCAGCTTAGACATCGGGGGATCTAACTATGGCTACACCTTC. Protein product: CASSLDIGGSNYGYTF.

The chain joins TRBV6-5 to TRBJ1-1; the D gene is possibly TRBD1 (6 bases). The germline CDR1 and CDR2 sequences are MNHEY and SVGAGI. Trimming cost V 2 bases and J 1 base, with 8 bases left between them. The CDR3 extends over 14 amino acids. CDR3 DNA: TGTGCCAGCAGTTACGGGGGGCCGAACACTGAAGCTTTCTTT. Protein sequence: CASSYGGPNTEAFF.

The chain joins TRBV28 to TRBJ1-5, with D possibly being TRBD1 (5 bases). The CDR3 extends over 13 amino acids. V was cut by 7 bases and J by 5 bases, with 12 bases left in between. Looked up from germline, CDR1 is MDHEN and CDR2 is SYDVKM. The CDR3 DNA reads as TGTGCCAGCACCGGGCAGGGATATCAGCCCCAGCATTTT. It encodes CASTGQGYQPQHF.

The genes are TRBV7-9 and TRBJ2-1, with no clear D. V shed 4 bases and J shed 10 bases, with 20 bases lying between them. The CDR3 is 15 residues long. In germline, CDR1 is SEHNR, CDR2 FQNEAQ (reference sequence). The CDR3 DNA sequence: TGTGCCAGCAGCTCCAAAGCCCCACAGTGGGTCGAGCAGTTCTTC. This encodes CASSSKAPQWVEQFF.

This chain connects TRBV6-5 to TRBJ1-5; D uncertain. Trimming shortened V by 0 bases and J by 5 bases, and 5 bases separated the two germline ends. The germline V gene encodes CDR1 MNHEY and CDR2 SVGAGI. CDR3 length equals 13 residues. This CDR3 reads CASSYSYDQPQHF. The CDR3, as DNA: TGTGCCAGCAGTTACTCGTATGATCAGCCCCAGCATTTT.

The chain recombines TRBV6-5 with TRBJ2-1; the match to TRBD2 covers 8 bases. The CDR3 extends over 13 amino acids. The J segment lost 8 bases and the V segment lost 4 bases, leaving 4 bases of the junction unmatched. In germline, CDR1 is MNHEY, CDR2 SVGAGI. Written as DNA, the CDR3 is TGTGCCAGCAGTTCCTCGGGGGGGGATGAGCAGTTCTTC. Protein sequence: CASSSSGGDEQFF.

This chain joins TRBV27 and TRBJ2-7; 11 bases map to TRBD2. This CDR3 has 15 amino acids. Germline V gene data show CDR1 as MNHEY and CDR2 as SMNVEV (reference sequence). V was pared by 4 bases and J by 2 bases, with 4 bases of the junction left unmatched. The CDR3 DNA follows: TGTGCCAGCAGTTCGCTAGCGGGGGGTCCCTACGAGCAGTACTTC. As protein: CASSSLAGGPYEQYF.

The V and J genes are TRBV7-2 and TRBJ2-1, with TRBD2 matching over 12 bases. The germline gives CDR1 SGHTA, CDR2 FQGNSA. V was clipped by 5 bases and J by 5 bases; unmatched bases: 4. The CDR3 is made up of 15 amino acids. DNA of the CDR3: TGTGCCAGCAGCGTACTAGCGGGAGGTAACAATGAGCAGTTCTTC. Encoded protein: CASSVLAGGNNEQFF.

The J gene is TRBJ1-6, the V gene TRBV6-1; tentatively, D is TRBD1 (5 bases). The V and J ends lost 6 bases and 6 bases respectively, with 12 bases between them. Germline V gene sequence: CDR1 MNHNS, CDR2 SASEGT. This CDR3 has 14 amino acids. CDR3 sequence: CASRNTGANSPLHF. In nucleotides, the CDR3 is TGTGCCAGCAGGAATACAGGCGCTAATTCACCCCTCCACTTT.

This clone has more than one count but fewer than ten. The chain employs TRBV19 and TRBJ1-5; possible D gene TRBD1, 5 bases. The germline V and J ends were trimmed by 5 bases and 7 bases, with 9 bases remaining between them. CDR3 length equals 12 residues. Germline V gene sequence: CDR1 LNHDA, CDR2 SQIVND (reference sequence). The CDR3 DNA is TGTGCCAGTAGTGAGGGGCGGCAGCCCCAGCATTTT. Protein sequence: CASSEGRQPQHF.

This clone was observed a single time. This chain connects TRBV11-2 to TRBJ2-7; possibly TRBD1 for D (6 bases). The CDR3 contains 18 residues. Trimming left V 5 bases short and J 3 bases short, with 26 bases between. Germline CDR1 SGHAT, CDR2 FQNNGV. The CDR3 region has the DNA TGTGCCAGCAGCCCGGGATGGGACCGGGACAAAAGGAGCTACGAGCAGTACTTC. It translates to CASSPGWDRDKRSYEQYF.

CDR3: CASSEEVAGNQPQHF. DNA of the CDR3: TGTGCCAGCAGTGAAGAAGTCGCAGGCAATCAGCCCCAGCATTTT. The rearrangement joins TRBV2 to TRBJ1-5, with D uncertain. Germline loops: CDR1 SNHLY, CDR2 FYNNEI. V gave up 1 base and J gave up 2 bases, with 9 bases separating them. CDR3 length: 15 residues.

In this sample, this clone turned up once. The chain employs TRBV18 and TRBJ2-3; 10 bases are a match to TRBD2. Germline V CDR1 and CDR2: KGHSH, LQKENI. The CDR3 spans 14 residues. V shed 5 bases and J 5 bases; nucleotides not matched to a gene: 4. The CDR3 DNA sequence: TGTGCCAGCTCAACCGGGACTAGCGTAGATACGCAGTATTTT. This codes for CASSTGTSVDTQYF.

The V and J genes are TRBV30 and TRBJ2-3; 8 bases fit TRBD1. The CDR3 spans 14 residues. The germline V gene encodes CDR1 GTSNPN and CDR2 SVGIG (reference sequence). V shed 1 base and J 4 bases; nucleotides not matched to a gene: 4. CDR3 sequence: CAWSGGRGPDTQYF. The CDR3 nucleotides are TGTGCCTGGAGTGGGGGCAGGGGGCCAGATACGCAGTATTTT.

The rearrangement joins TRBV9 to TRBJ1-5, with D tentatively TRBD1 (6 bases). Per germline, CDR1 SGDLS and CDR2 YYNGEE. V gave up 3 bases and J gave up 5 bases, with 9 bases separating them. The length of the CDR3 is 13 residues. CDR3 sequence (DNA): TGTGCCAGCAGCGCCACAGGGCATCAGCCCCAGCATTTT. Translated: CASSATGHQPQHF.

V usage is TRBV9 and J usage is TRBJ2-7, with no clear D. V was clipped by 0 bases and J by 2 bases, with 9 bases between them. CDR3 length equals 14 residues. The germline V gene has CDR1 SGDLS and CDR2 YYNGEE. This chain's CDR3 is CASSVAGTAYEQYF. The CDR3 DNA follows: TGTGCCAGCAGCGTAGCGGGTACCGCCTACGAGCAGTACTTC.

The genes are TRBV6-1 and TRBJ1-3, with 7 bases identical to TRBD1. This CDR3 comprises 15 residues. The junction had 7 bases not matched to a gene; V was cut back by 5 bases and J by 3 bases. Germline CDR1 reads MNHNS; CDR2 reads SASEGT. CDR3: CASSPTGEGGNTIYF. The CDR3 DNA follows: TGTGCCAGCAGTCCCACAGGGGAGGGTGGAAACACCATATATTTT.

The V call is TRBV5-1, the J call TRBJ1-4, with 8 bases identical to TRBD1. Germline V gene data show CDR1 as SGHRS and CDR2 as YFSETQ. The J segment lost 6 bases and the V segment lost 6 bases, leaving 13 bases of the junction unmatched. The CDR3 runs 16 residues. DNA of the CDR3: TGCGCCAGCACAGGGGGCGATTCAGGGGGCCATGAAAAACTGTTTTTT. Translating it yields CASTGGDSGGHEKLFF.

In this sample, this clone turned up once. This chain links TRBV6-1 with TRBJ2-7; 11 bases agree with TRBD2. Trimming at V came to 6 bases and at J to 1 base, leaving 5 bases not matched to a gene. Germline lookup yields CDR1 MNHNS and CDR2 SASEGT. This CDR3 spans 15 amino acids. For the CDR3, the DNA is TGTGCCAGCAGCACCGGACTAGCGGGTTCCTACGAGCAGTACTTC. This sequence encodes CASSTGLAGSYEQYF.

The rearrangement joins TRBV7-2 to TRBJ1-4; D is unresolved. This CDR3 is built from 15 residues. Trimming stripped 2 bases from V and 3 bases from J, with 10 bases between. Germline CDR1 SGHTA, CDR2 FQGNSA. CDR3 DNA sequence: TGTGCCAGCAGCTTACGTCCACAAGCTAATGAAAAACTGTTTTTT. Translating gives CASSLRPQANEKLFF.

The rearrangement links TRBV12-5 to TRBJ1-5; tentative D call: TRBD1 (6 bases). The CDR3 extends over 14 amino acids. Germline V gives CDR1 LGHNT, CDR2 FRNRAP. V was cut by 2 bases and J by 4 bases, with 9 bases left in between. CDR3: CASGLWGPNQPQHF. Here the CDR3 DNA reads TGTGCTAGTGGTTTGTGGGGGCCTAATCAGCCCCAGCATTTT.

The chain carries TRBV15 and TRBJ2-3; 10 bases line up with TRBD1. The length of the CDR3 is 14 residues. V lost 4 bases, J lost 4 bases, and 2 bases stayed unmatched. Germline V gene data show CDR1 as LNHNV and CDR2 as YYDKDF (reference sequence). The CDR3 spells CATSKDRGADTQYF. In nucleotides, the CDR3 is TGTGCCACCAGCAAGGACAGGGGGGCAGATACGCAGTATTTT.

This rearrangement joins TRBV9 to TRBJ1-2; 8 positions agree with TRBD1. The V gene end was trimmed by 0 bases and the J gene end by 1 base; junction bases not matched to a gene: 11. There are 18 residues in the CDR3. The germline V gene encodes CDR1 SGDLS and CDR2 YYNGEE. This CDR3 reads CASSVDPRGTGSNYGYTF. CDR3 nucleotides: TGTGCCAGCAGCGTAGACCCCCGCGGGACAGGTAGTAACTATGGCTACACCTTC.

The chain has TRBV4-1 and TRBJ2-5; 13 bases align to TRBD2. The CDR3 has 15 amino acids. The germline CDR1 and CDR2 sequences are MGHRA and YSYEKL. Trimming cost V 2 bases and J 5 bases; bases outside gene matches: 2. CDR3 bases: TGCGCCAGCAGCCAAAGGACTAGCGGGAGTGAGACCCAGTACTTC. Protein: CASSQRTSGSETQYF.